The clone carrying this T cell receptor (beta chain) was seen more than once but under ten times. Its specificity is unknown. The CDR3 has 15 residues. Germline V CDR1 and CDR2: SGHRS, YFSETQ. The V gene lost 1 base and the J gene lost 6 bases, with 14 bases spanning the gap. The data originate from a study of identical twins. A universal primer binding site was introduced by template switching. The final cDNA contained unique molecular identifiers. TCRdb reprocessed the 5' RACE reads with MiXCR, giving one entry per CDR3 protein. The profile shows 500,000 to 650,000 distinct CDR3 sequences, less than 9% of them singletons. Broader study findings: Sharing of beta out-of-frame sequences by twins showed a weaker excess. When twins shared out-of-frame alpha sequences, those sequences had excess low generation probability.

This sample also appeared in a second study, on yellow fever vaccine responses in identical twins. That report notes: Twins reportedly had a vaccine T cell response that seemed partly convergent, partly personalized.

The gene calls are TRBV5-1 and TRBJ2-1, with D possibly being TRBD2 (6 bases). This clonotype was sampled from a woman under 30 in good health. Sample: PBMCs. The CDR3 protein is CASSLRRGASNEQFF. Written as DNA, the CDR3 is TGCGCCAGCAGCTTGAGGAGGGGAGCCTCCAATGAGCAGTTCTTC.